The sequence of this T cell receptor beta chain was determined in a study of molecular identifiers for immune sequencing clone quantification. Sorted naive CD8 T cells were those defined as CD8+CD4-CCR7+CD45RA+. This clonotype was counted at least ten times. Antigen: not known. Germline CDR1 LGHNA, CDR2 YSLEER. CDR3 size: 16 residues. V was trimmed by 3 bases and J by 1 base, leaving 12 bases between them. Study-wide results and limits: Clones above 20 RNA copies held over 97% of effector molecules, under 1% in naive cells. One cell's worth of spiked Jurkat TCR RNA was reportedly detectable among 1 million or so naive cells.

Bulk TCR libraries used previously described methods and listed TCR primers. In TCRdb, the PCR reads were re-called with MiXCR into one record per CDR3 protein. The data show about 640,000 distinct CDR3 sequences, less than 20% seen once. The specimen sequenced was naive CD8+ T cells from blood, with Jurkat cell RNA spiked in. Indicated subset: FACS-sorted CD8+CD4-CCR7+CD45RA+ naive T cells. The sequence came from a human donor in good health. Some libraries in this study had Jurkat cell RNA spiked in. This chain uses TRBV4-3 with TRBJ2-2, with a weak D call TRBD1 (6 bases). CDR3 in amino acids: CASSQLQQGNTGELFF. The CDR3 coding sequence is TGCGCCAGCAGCCAGCTACAACAGGGGAACACCGGGGAGCTGTTTTTT.